This T cell receptor (beta chain) came from a study of shared clonotypes between healthy human individuals. For the study at large: Donors were two women and a few men aged 18 to 49. Notes on the study in general: Shared clonotypes across all four donors exceeded non-shared ones in generation probability.

The length of the CDR3 is 16 residues. V shed 0 bases and J 8 bases; nucleotides not matched to a gene: 5. Germline V gene data show CDR1 as SGHDN and CDR2 as FVKESK. In the case of this clone: Its antigen remains unknown.

Here immunoSEQ multiplex PCR was the method, and the copy in TCRdb shows in-frame clones only, minus some. The data contain 1.6 million or so clones, about 98.5% of them singletons. Sequencing was done on a sample of naive CD4+ T cells sorted from blood. The subset was: CD45RA+ positively selected. This chain connects TRBV14 to TRBJ2-1; 12 nucleotides align to TRBD1. This clonotype was obtained from a man in his thirties or forties in good health. This chain's CDR3 is CASSQDPGQGAYEQFF. CDR3 bases: TGTGCCAGCAGCCAAGATCCGGGACAGGGGGCATATGAGCAGTTCTTC.